A selection of T cell receptor beta chains follows, all from one sample in a study of cytomegalovirus exposure and HLA in healthy donors. Clones were read by immunoSEQ multiplex PCR, and TCRdb kept only the in-frame ones, dropping some. The data show roughly 200,000 clones, approximately 82% seen once. The specimen sequenced was PBMCs. These receptors were collected from a man aged 18 to 30 in good health and CMV-seronegative. CDR3s include the opening cysteine and the closing phenylalanine or tryptophan. A D gene is named only where the DNA matches it firmly. Clone sizes are given selectively: once, few, many, or a class where the clone is expanded.

d_gene | j_gene | abundance | v_gene | CDR3nt | CDR3aa
TRBD2 | TRBJ2-7 | . | TRBV6-5 | TGTGCCAGCAGTTACAGCCGACTAGCGTACGAGCAGTACTTC | CASSYSRLAYEQYF
TRBD2 | TRBJ2-1 | . | TRBV18 | TGTGCCAGCTCACCACCGGGCTTTTACGCGGCTAGCGGGAAGGATGAGCAGTTCTTC | CASSPPGFYAASGKDEQFF
TRBD2 | TRBJ2-1 | . | TRBV10-1 | TGCGCCAGCAGTGAGGAGTTCGGGACTAGCGGGAGGCTCCGGAGACGGAATGAGCAGTTCTTC | CASSEEFGTSGRLRRRNEQFF
. | TRBJ2-1 | once | TRBV7-7 | TGTGCTAGCAGCTTTGGAACAGGGAATGAGCAGTTCTTC | CASSFGTGNEQFF
. | TRBJ1-5 | . | TRBV30 | TGTGCCTGGAGTGTGGCAGGGCAGGTGCGGCAGCCCCAGCATTTT | CAWSVAGQVRQPQHF
. | TRBJ1-3 | . | TRBV7-7 | TGTGCTATCTACGACAGGAAAGGAAACACCATATATTTT | CAIYDRKGNTIYF
TRBD1 | TRBJ2-3 | few | TRBV7-3 | TGTGCCAGCAGCTTAATTGGACAGGCGGCAGATACGCAGTATTTT | CASSLIGQAADTQYF
. | TRBJ1-5 | . | TRBV18 | TGTGCCAGCTCCCTCGGAGCGGGGCAGCCCCAGCATTTT | CASSLGAGQPQHF
. | TRBJ1-5 | . | TRBV2 | TGTGCCAGCACCTCTCAGGGGAGCAATCAGCCCCAGCATTTT | CASTSQGSNQPQHF
TRBD1 | TRBJ1-2 | . | TRBV5-1 | TGCGCCAGCAGCTCTGGACAGGACTTCCCTTCTACTGGCTACACCTTC | CASSSGQDFPSTGYTF
TRBD1 | TRBJ1-2 | . | TRBV6-5 | TGTGCCAGCAGGTCTTTACAGGGGGCTGGTGGCTACACCTTC | CASRSLQGAGGYTF
TRBD1 | TRBJ1-3 | . | TRBV9 | TGTGCCAGCAGCCTACAGGGGGCCCCTGGAAACACCATATATTTT | CASSLQGAPGNTIYF
. | TRBJ1-2 | . | TRBV19 | TGTGCCAGTAGCTACTTCGGACATGCTATCGGCTACACCTTC | CASSYFGHAIGYTF
. | TRBJ1-1 | . | TRBV5-1 | TGCGCCAGCAGCTTATTTCGCGCGAACACTGAAGCTTTCTTT | CASSLFRANTEAFF
TRBD1 | TRBJ1-2 | . | TRBV5-6 | TGTGCCAGCAGCGGCGGGACAGGGGTCGGCTACACCTTC | CASSGGTGVGYTF
TRBD1 | TRBJ1-1 | . | TRBV6-5 | TGTGCCAGCAGTTACACCGCTCCTGGACAGGGAACTTTCTTT | CASSYTAPGQGTFF
. | TRBJ1-2 | . | TRBV7-3 | TGTGCCAGCAGCTTAACTACAGGAAAAGATGGCTACACCTTC | CASSLTTGKDGYTF
TRBD2 | TRBJ2-5 | . | TRBV9 | TGTGCCAGCAGCGTAGGAACTAGCGATGGCGAGACCCAGTACTTC | CASSVGTSDGETQYF
TRBD1 | TRBJ1-2 | . | TRBV6-5 | TGTGCCAGCGGTAGACAGGGGATCCACTATGGCTACACCTTC | CASGRQGIHYGYTF
. | TRBJ1-1 | . | TRBV7-9 | TGTGCCAGCAGCTTAGTAGCGGGAAACACTGAAGCTTTCTTT | CASSLVAGNTEAFF
. | TRBJ2-1 | . | TRBV29-1 | TGCAGCGTCCGGGTAAGCGCGTACAATGAGCAGTTCTTC | CSVRVSAYNEQFF
TRBD1 | TRBJ1-1 | . | TRBV27 | TGTGCCAGCAGTTTGAACAGGGGGACTGAAGCTTTCTTT | CASSLNRGTEAFF
TRBD1 | TRBJ2-7 | few | TRBV2 | TGTGCCCCCACCCTCCGGACAGGGGGCTCGTGGGCCGAGCAGTACTTC | CAPTLRTGGSWAEQYF
TRBD2 | TRBJ2-5 | . | TRBV6-1 | TGTGCCAGCAGTGAAGCGCCTAGCGGGAGGGCCAAGGGTGAGACCCAGTACTTC | CASSEAPSGRAKGETQYF
. | TRBJ1-4 | . | TRBV4-1 | TGCGCCAGCAGCCAAGGGGTAGGACAGCATAATGAAAAACTGTTTTTT | CASSQGVGQHNEKLFF
. | TRBJ1-1 | . | TRBV30 | TGTGCCTGGTGCGCGGTGAACACTGAAGCTTTCTTT | CAWCAVNTEAFF
TRBD2 | TRBJ2-7 | . | TRBV6-5 | TGTGCCAGCAGTTATACTAGCGGAGATTCTTACGAGCAGTACTTC | CASSYTSGDSYEQYF
TRBD1 | TRBJ2-4 | once | TRBV7-9 | TGTGCCAGCAGCCCAAAAACAGGGGGCGCAGACAAAAACATTCAGTACTTC | CASSPKTGGADKNIQYF
. | TRBJ2-7 | . | TRBV5-4 | TGTGCCAGCAGCTCGACTAGTCCCTACGAGCAGTACTTC | CASSSTSPYEQYF
. | TRBJ2-7 | . | TRBV7-5 | TGTGCCAGAAGCCATCTCCGGGGAATCTCCTACGAGCAGTACTTC | CARSHLRGISYEQYF
TRBD1 | TRBJ1-5 | . | TRBV10-3 | TGTGCCATCGCGGCGACAGGGGGAGGCAATCAGCCCCAGCATTTT | CAIAATGGGNQPQHF
. | TRBJ1-3 | . | TRBV5-1 | TGCGCCAGCAGCTTGGGACAGCAGTCCTCTGGAAACACCATATATTTT | CASSLGQQSSGNTIYF
. | TRBJ1-1 | . | TRBV29-1 | TGCAGCGTTCATCGGGGAGGCACTGAAGCTTTCTTT | CSVHRGGTEAFF
TRBD1 | TRBJ2-1 | . | TRBV13 | TGTGCCAGCAGCTTACCCAGGGACAGGGGCAATGAGCAGTTCTTC | CASSLPRDRGNEQFF
TRBD1 | TRBJ1-1 | . | TRBV15 | TGTGCCACCAGCAGAGACGGACAGGGCCGAGAAGCTTTCTTT | CATSRDGQGREAFF
TRBD2 | TRBJ2-2 | . | TRBV28 | TGTGCCAGCAGTCCACTGGGACTAGCTGCCACCGGGGAGCTGTTTTTT | CASSPLGLAATGELFF
TRBD1 | TRBJ1-1 | . | TRBV7-9 | TGTGCCAGCAGCGACAGGGAATGGGACACTGAAGCTTTCTTT | CASSDREWDTEAFF
TRBD1 | TRBJ1-1 | few | TRBV29-1 | TGCAGCGTTGAAGAATGGGACAGGGAAGGGCACACTGAAGCTTTCTTT | CSVEEWDREGHTEAFF
TRBD1 | TRBJ2-1 | . | TRBV5-1 | TGCGCCAGCAGCTTCGGGACAGGGGGTGGGAATGAGCAGTTCTTC | CASSFGTGGGNEQFF
. | TRBJ1-2 | . | TRBV28 | TGTGCCAGTAAGTCCTTCGAGCATGGCTACACCTTC | CASKSFEHGYTF
. | TRBJ1-2 | once | TRBV19 | TGTGCCAGTAGTTTCCAGGACAGAAACTATGGCTACACCTTC | CASSFQDRNYGYTF
. | TRBJ2-7 | . | TRBV10-3 | TGTGCCATCAGTCCGCCAGGGGCTAGCTCCTACGAGCAGTACTTC | CAISPPGASSYEQYF
. | TRBJ2-7 | . | TRBV27 | TGTGCCAGCGCACAAATCGGAGGGACCACCTACGAGCAGTACTTC | CASAQIGGTTYEQYF
. | TRBJ1-1 | . | TRBV7-3 | TGTGCCAGCAGCTTAACAGGGGGATACACTGAAGCTTTCTTT | CASSLTGGYTEAFF
. | TRBJ1-1 | . | TRBV19 | TGTGCCAGTAGTGGGACTGAACTGTCCACTGAAGCTTTCTTT | CASSGTELSTEAFF
. | TRBJ1-2 | few | TRBV9 | TGTGCCAGCAGCGTAGATAGCTCCTCGGGTGGCTACACCTTC | CASSVDSSSGGYTF
TRBD1 | TRBJ2-5 | . | TRBV28 | TGTGCCAGCAGCCCCGGACAGGACGGGACCCAGTACTTC | CASSPGQDGTQYF
. | TRBJ2-2 | once | TRBV29-1 | TGCAGCGTTTCTCTTTCCGGGGAGCTGTTTTTT | CSVSLSGELFF
. | TRBJ1-2 | . | TRBV28 | TGTGCCAGCAGTCTCCTTTATAGTGGCTACACCTTC | CASSLLYSGYTF
. | TRBJ2-5 | . | TRBV5-6 | TGTGCCAGCAGCTTTCGTCCGGACAGACAAGAGACCCAGTACTTC | CASSFRPDRQETQYF
TRBD1 | TRBJ2-7 | . | TRBV29-1 | TGCAGCGTTCTACGGACAGGCTACGAGCAGTACTTC | CSVLRTGYEQYF
TRBD1 | TRBJ2-7 | . | TRBV19 | TGTGCCAGTACGTCTTCCCGGGACAGACTGCCCTACGAGCAGTACTTC | CASTSSRDRLPYEQYF
. | TRBJ1-3 | . | TRBV18 | TGTGCCAGCTCACCGGTCGGGCAGGGAGGCGGAAACACCATATATTTT | CASSPVGQGGGNTIYF